These T cell receptor beta chains were read from a single sample in a study of blood T cell repertoires in COVID-19. Generated by immunoSEQ multiplex PCR, the TCRdb table keeps only in-frame clones and is missing some. In the table there are over 200,000 clones, more than 75% of which are singletons. Sequencing was performed on peripheral blood. These TCRs come from a woman aged 50 to 65 with acute or convalescent COVID-19. The CDR3 runs from the conserved cysteine through the conserved F or W. D genes are given only for firm matches. The size field is filled for only some rows; it gives once, few, many or a size class.

j_call clone_size d_call v_call cdr3_aa cdr3_nt
TRBJ1-1 - - TRBV19 CASKVGRENTEAFF TGTGCCAGTAAAGTAGGGAGGGAGAACACTGAAGCTTTCTTT
TRBJ1-6 - - TRBV30 CAWSGVNSPLHF TGTGCCTGGTCCGGGGTTAATTCACCCCTCCACTTT
TRBJ1-5 - - TRBV6-5 CATTSRGWNQPQHF TGTGCCACGACATCAAGGGGTTGGAATCAGCCCCAGCATTTT
TRBJ1-2 - - TRBV24-1 CATSETRDGYTF TGTGCCACCAGTGAAACCAGGGATGGCTACACCTTC
TRBJ2-5 - - TRBV6-6 CASNPPGLQETQYF TGTGCCAGCAATCCTCCGGGACTTCAAGAGACCCAGTACTTC
TRBJ2-1 - TRBD2 TRBV28 CASSFWRQRTSGKLSYNEQFF TGTGCCAGCAGTTTTTGGCGACAGAGGACTAGCGGGAAGTTATCCTACAATGAGCAGTTCTTC
TRBJ2-1 - TRBD1 TRBV7-2 CASSPNRGEQFF TGTGCCAGCAGCCCCAACAGGGGCGAGCAGTTCTTC
TRBJ2-1 - TRBD2 TRBV7-3 CASSLDSGSSYNEQFF TGTGCCAGCAGCCTAGACAGCGGGAGCTCCTACAATGAGCAGTTCTTC
TRBJ1-2 - TRBD1 TRBV6-5 CASSSMGQGLYGYTF TGTGCCAGCAGTTCAATGGGACAGGGCCTCTATGGCTACACCTTC
TRBJ2-5 - TRBD2 TRBV28 CASSLGGRGGEETQYF TGTGCCAGCAGTTTGGGCGGGAGAGGCGGAGAAGAGACCCAGTACTTC
TRBJ1-2 - TRBD1 TRBV9 CASSKRGTEANYGYTF TGTGCCAGCAGCAAACGCGGGACAGAAGCTAACTATGGCTACACCTTC
TRBJ2-1 - TRBD1 TRBV24-1 CATSDPSGTGGAYNEQFF TGTGCCACCAGTGATCCCTCCGGGACAGGGGGCGCCTACAATGAGCAGTTCTTC
TRBJ1-5 once - TRBV5-1 CASSLGQADNQPQHF TGCGCCAGCAGCTTGGGACAGGCGGACAATCAGCCCCAGCATTTT
TRBJ2-7 once - TRBV19 CASSLGTLTYF TGTGCCAGTAGCCTAGGGACTCTCACGTACTTC
TRBJ2-7 - TRBD2 TRBV24-1 CATSEGSGRLEQYF TGTGCCACCAGTGAAGGTAGCGGGAGGCTCGAGCAGTACTTC
TRBJ1-2 once - TRBV28 CASNGHIAYGYTF TGTGCCAGCAACGGTCATATCGCCTATGGCTACACCTTC
TRBJ2-5 once TRBD1 TRBV5-4 CASSVLDREETQYF TGTGCCAGCAGCGTTTTGGACAGGGAGGAGACCCAGTACTTC
TRBJ2-7 - TRBD1 TRBV6-6 CASRHNRGQLKDEQYF TGTGCCAGCAGGCACAACAGGGGGCAGTTGAAGGACGAGCAGTACTTC
TRBJ2-2 - - TRBV18 CASSYLIRRESSTGELFF TGTGCCAGCTCATACTTAATCCGGAGGGAGTCGAGCACCGGGGAGCTGTTTTTT
TRBJ2-2 - TRBD1 TRBV7-8 CASSLAEGAAGELFF TGTGCCAGCAGCTTAGCCGAGGGGGCCGCCGGGGAGCTGTTTTTT
TRBJ1-1 - - TRBV19 CASSPSTAMNTEAFF TGTGCCAGTAGTCCTTCAACTGCCATGAACACTGAAGCTTTCTTT
TRBJ2-5 - TRBD1 TRBV18 CASSPQQGDGETQYF TGTGCCAGCTCACCTCAGCAGGGGGATGGAGAGACCCAGTACTTC
TRBJ1-1 - - TRBV5-6 CASSLARERRNTEAFF TGTGCCAGCAGCTTGGCCAGGGAACGTCGAAACACTGAAGCTTTCTTT
TRBJ1-6 - - TRBV4-3 CASSQELAHLDSPLHF TGCGCCAGCAGCCAAGAACTTGCTCACCTAGATTCACCCCTCCACTTT
TRBJ1-1 - - TRBV29-1 CSVEEGMSGGAQAFF TGCAGCGTTGAAGAGGGAATGAGCGGGGGGGCTCAGGCTTTCTTT
TRBJ2-7 - TRBD1 TRBV27 CASSSGQGAYEQYF TGTGCCAGCAGTTCGGGACAGGGTGCCTACGAGCAGTACTTC
TRBJ1-4 - - TRBV5-6 CASSLTLTTNEKLFF TGTGCCAGCAGCTTGACTCTGACAACTAATGAAAAACTGTTTTTT
TRBJ2-3 - - TRBV5-1 CASSSRLPRADTQYF TGCGCCAGCAGCTCTCGACTCCCCAGGGCAGATACGCAGTATTTT
TRBJ1-4 - - TRBV2 CASIWDNLEKLFF TGTGCCAGCATTTGGGACAATCTTGAAAAACTGTTTTTT
TRBJ2-1 - TRBD2 TRBV6-1 CASSEDLAGPTGDEQFF TGTGCCAGCAGTGAAGACCTAGCGGGACCTACGGGCGATGAGCAGTTCTTC
TRBJ1-1 - TRBD1 TRBV30 CAWSSTGGTEAFF TGTGCCTGGAGTTCTACAGGGGGCACTGAAGCTTTCTTT
TRBJ1-2 few - TRBV29-1 CSVGAWSNYGYTF TGCAGCGTGGGGGCCTGGTCTAACTATGGCTACACCTTC
TRBJ2-5 - - TRBV27 CASSLSGETQYF TGTGCCAGCAGTTTATCCGGGGAGACCCAGTACTTC
TRBJ2-7 - TRBD1 TRBV18 CASSPQGAKEQYF TGTGCCAGCTCACCCCAGGGGGCGAAGGAGCAGTACTTC
TRBJ2-7 - - TRBV18 CASSPNIYEQYF TGTGCCAGCTCACCAAATATTTACGAGCAGTACTTC
TRBJ2-7 - - TRBV5-4 CASSSPGHGFYEQYF TGTGCCAGCAGCTCACCGGGACACGGGTTCTACGAGCAGTACTTC
TRBJ2-7 - - TRBV19 CASREGGRSLYKQYF TGTGCCAGCAGAGAGGGGGGGAGGTCTCTCTACAAGCAGTACTTC
TRBJ1-5 - - TRBV28 CASSPRVQPQHF TGTGCCAGCAGTCCCCGTGTTCAGCCCCAGCATTTT
TRBJ2-5 - TRBD2 TRBV18 CASSPPLGLEETQYF TGTGCCAGCTCACCACCACTCGGACTAGAGGAGACCCAGTACTTC
TRBJ2-2 - - TRBV9 CASSVSGTGELFF TGTGCCAGCAGCGTTTCCGGGACCGGGGAGCTGTTTTTT
TRBJ2-3 - TRBD2 TRBV2 CASSASGRIDTQYF TGTGCCAGCAGTGCTAGCGGGCGTATAGATACGCAGTATTTT
TRBJ1-3 - - TRBV7-2 CASSLNRAGNTIYF TGTGCCAGCAGCCTGAATAGAGCTGGAAACACCATATATTTT
TRBJ1-1 - - TRBV6-2/TRBV6-3 CASSPPGDYEAFF TGTGCCAGCAGCCCCCCAGGGGACTATGAAGCTTTCTTT
TRBJ2-7 - - TRBV30 CAWSVWDTSYEQYF TGTGCCTGGAGTGTATGGGACACTAGCTACGAGCAGTACTTC
TRBJ1-6 - TRBD1 TRBV10-3 CAISDAGGYNSPLHF TGTGCCATCAGTGATGCAGGGGGCTATAATTCACCCCTCCACTTT
TRBJ2-7 - TRBD2 TRBV2 CASSSTSGGTYEQYF TGTGCCAGCAGTTCGACTAGCGGGGGAACCTACGAGCAGTACTTC
TRBJ2-1 - TRBD2 TRBV18 CASSLNSGSSYNEQFF TGTGCCAGCTCCCTCAATAGCGGGAGCTCCTACAATGAGCAGTTCTTC
TRBJ2-5 - - TRBV11-3 CASSLVGTVEETQYF TGTGCCAGCAGCTTAGTAGGCACAGTCGAAGAGACCCAGTACTTC
TRBJ1-6 - TRBD1 TRBV28 CASSWGEEGGSSPLHF TGTGCCAGCAGTTGGGGGGAGGAAGGGGGCTCTTCACCCCTCCACTTT
TRBJ2-5 - TRBD2 TRBV7-2 CASSLVGSGQETQYF TGTGCCAGCAGCTTAGTGGGTAGCGGGCAAGAGACCCAGTACTTC
TRBJ1-2 once - TRBV11-1 CASSHLFNYGYTF TGTGCCAGCAGCCATCTATTTAACTATGGCTACACCTTC
TRBJ1-5 - TRBD1 TRBV27 CASSFLTPTGAFNQPQHF TGTGCCAGCAGTTTCCTAACCCCGACAGGGGCCTTCAATCAGCCCCAGCATTTT
TRBJ1-5 - - TRBV4-1 CASSQANSNQPQHF TGCGCCAGCAGCCAAGCTAATAGCAATCAGCCCCAGCATTTT
TRBJ1-3 - - TRBV19 CASTEGFAGNTIYF TGTGCCAGTACCGAGGGATTCGCTGGAAACACCATATATTTT
TRBJ2-1 - - TRBV2 CASSQEAAGWDEQFF TGTGCCAGCAGTCAAGAGGCGGCAGGGTGGGATGAGCAGTTCTTC